This entry describes one T cell receptor beta chain. Its antigen remains undetermined. Base qualities are not recorded, but no much larger clone differs from it by a single base. Participants in the prospective study were enrolled through a virtual design, were aged roughly 18 to 100 years, and lived in fewer than 30 United States geographic areas. In the prospective study, cohorts were assigned on the basis of participant-reported clinical history obtained from a screening survey and a study questionnaire. For ImmuneRACE Cohort 3, a participant was defined as recovered based on two consecutive negative NP/OP PCR tests, clearance by a healthcare professional, or resolution of symptoms. In the prospective study, whole blood, serum and a nasopharyngeal or oropharyngeal swab were collected from each participant by mobile phlebotomists. Participants in the prospective study had the option to provide additional blood draws and questionnaires over a roughly 2-month period. Prospective study blood samples were shipped either frozen or at room temperature before DNA extraction.

TCRbeta CDR3 regions were amplified from genomic DNA by means of the immunoSEQ Assay, a bias-controlled multiplex PCR. Under the source paper's analysis protocol: Within the assay, amplification of reference gene primers was used to estimate how many nucleated cells each sample contained. Sequence reads were collapsed and filtered to measure the absolute abundance of every unique TCRbeta CDR3 rearrangement. For each sample, productive Simpson clonality was calculated as the square root of Simpson's diversity index across productive rearrangements. TCRdb holds this immuneACCESS table with in-frame rearrangements only. Some clones are missing; in checked studies, unresolved V genes explain under half, and the rest has no known cause. V and J calls and clone size are copied from that table; D and trimming were computed from the DNA. The sample table records some 390,000 clones; 80% to 90% of these occur just once. Of the sample, 1% to 1.3% falls within the top ten clones.

The sample comes from a study of blood T cell repertoires in COVID-19 (dated by TCRdb to about 2020). General notes on the study: Samples covering the acute and convalescent phases of COVID-19 were provided by collaborators in the United States, Italy and Spain. Deeply sampled blood TCRbeta repertoires from subjects exposed to, actively infected with, or recovered from COVID-19 were included in the dataset. HLA class I and class II types, where available, came from metadata supplied by the sample provider rather than from assay-based typing. The samples were drawn from two sources: the first 160 participants of the ongoing ImmuneRACE study, and approximately 1,300 subjects contributed by 6 global collaborators. The prospective study material was composed of cDNA or gDNA derived from T cells, B-cell-depleted T cells, or PBMCs. The repertoires were made available in a free public database intended to serve as a resource for research on the immune response to SARS-CoV-2. The sample metadata nearly always contained a de-identified subject ID, COVID-19 status, age in years and sex.

On the study overall, not on this receptor specifically: The amount of clinical and demographic metadata varied by source and participant and was provided uncurated.

CDR3 length: 14 amino acids, cysteine to phenylalanine. Only the CDR3 portion is preserved as DNA: 42 bases, with reading frame beginning at the first base. Reading the germline V gene gives CDR1 SNHLY and CDR2 FYNNEI. Germline trimming amounts to 7 bases on V and 4 bases on J, with 5 as the count of junction bases outside the gene matches. The chain uses TRBV2 and TRBJ2-2, with TRBD1 matching 8 junction bases. The sample consisted of PBMCs or T cells enriched from blood (not recorded which). The TCR sequence derives from a man aged 25-45 years who had recovered from COVID-19. The CDR3 region: CASNQGAGTGELFF. Read as DNA, the sequence is TGTGCCAGCAATCAGGGGGCGGGCACCGGGGAGCTGTTTTTT.